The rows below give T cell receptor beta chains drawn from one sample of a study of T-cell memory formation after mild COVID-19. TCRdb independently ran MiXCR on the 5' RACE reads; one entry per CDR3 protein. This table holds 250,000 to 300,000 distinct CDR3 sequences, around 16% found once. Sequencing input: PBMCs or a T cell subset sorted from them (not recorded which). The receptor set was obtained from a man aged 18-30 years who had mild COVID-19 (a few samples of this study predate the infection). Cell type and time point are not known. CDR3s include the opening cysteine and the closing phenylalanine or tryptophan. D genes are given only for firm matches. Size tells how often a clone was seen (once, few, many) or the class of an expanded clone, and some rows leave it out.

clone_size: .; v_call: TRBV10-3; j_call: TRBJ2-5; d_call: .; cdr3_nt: TGTGCCATCAGTGACATCGCAAGCTCCTTCCAGCAGACCCAGTACTTC; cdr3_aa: CAISDIASSFQQTQYF
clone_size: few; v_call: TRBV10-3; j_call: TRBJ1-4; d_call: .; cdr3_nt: TGTGCCATCAGTAAGACAGCAACTAATGAAAAACTGTTTTTT; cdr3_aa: CAISKTATNEKLFF
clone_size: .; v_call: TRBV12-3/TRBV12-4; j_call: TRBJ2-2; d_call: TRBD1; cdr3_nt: TGTGCCAGCACCCTAAGGTTGGGACAGGGGACCGGGGAGCTGTTTTTT; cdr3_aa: CASTLRLGQGTGELFF
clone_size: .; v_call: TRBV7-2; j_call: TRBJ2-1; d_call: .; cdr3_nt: TGTGCCAGCAGAGCCTACAATGAGCAGTTCTTC; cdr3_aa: CASRAYNEQFF
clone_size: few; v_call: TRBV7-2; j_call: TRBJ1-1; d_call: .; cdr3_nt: TGTGCCAGCAGCTTAGCCCAACAGGCCCCAGCTTTCTTT; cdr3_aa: CASSLAQQAPAFF
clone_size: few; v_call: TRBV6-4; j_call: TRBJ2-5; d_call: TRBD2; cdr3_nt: TGTGCCAGCACCAGACTAGCGGAGGAGACCCAGTACTTC; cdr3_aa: CASTRLAEETQYF
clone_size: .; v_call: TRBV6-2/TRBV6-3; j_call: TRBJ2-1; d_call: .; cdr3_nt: TGTGCCACCAACCCGCGGCGATCCTACAATGAGCAGTTCTTC; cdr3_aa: CATNPRRSYNEQFF
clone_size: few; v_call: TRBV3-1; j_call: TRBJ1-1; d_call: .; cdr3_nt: TGTGCCAGCACCCGGGGGACGGCGAACACTGAAGCTTTCTTT; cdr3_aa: CASTRGTANTEAFF
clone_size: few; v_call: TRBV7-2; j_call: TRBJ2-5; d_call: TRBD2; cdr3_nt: TGTGCCAGCAGGACGACTAGCGGGCTGGAGACCCAGTACTTC; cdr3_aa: CASRTTSGLETQYF
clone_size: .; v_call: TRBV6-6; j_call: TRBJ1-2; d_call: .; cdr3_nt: TGCGCAGCGCGCATTTCTAACTATGGCTACACCTTC; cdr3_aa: CAARISNYGYTF
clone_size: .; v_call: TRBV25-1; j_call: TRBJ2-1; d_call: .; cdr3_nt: TGTGCCAGCACTCGCGCCGGGCGGGGTGGTGAGCAGTTCTTC; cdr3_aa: CASTRAGRGGEQFF
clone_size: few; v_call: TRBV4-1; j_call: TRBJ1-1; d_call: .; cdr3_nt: TGCGCCAGCAGCCAAGATCCGTTGAACACTGAAGCTTTCTTT; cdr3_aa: CASSQDPLNTEAFF
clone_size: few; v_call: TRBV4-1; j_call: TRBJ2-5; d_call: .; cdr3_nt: TGCGCCAGCAGCCCGTACCCGGTACAGCAAGAGACCCAGTACTTC; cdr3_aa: CASSPYPVQQETQYF
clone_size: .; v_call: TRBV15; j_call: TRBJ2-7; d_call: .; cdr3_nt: TGTGCCACCAGCAGAGGAGGGTACTACGAGCAGTACTTC; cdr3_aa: CATSRGGYYEQYF
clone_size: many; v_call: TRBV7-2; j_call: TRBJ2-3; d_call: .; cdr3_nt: TGTGCCAGCAGCTTAGCGGGGGCGATTCGTACGCAGTATTTT; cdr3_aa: CASSLAGAIRTQYF
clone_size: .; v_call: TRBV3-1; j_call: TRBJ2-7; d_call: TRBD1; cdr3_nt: TGTGCCAGCAAAGCCAGGGGGCCCTCCTACGAGCAGTACTTC; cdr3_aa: CASKARGPSYEQYF